This T cell receptor (beta chain) stems from a study of low-dose radiotherapy and immunotherapy resistance in tumors. Time point of the sample: before trial treatment. Alpha- and beta-chain coverage of first-strand cDNA came from TRAV- and TRBV-specific primers. Amplification of TCRs used a constant-region primer and V-primer adapter for about 20 PCR cycles. Using its own MiXCR run on the reads, TCRdb lists one record per CDR3 protein. The sample lists 64,000 or so distinct CDR3 sequences; roughly 29% were seen once. The J segment lost 6 bases and the V segment lost 3 bases, leaving 4 bases of the junction unmatched. The V gene's germline CDR1 is SGHAT and CDR2 FQNNGV. This CDR3 spans 14 amino acids.

This receptor was obtained from a male donor with rectosigmoid adenocarcinoma. Sequences were derived from PBMCs, sampled before treatment. The chain carries TRBV11-2 and TRBJ2-1, with 8 positions matching TRBD2. The CDR3 DNA is TGTGCCAGCAGCTTCGGACTAGCCTCCAATGAGCAGTTCTTC. This gives the protein CASSFGLASNEQFF.